These 6 T cell receptor beta chains share one sample of origin, sequenced in a study of T cell responses to AZD1222 COVID-19 vaccine. Method: immunoSEQ multiplex PCR; TCRdb's copy keeps in-frame clones and lacks some. Among roughly 53,000 clones listed, approximately 84% were seen once. The material sequenced was peripheral blood, taken on day 0 of AZD1222 vaccination. These receptors were collected from an adult in good health.

This rearrangement joins TRBV11-2 to TRBJ2-6, with TRBD1 matching 7 bases. V shed 0 bases and J 0 bases; nucleotides not matched to a gene: 2. CDR3 length equals 17 residues. Germline-derived CDR1 and CDR2 are SGHAT and FQNNGV. The CDR3 reads CASSLETGVSGANVLTF. In DNA, the CDR3 is TGTGCCAGCAGCTTAGAAACAGGGGTCTCTGGGGCCAACGTCCTGACTTTC.

The chain carries TRBV7-3 and TRBJ2-1; D may be TRBD2 (6 bases). There are 15 residues in the CDR3. V was cut by 3 bases and J by 5 bases, with 14 bases left in between. CDR1 SGHTA and CDR2 FQGTGA come from the germline V gene. CDR3 amino acids: CASSFGGISDNEQFF. The CDR3 DNA reads TGTGCCAGCAGCTTCGGGGGAATCTCTGACAATGAGCAGTTCTTC. The variable domain in full, completed from reference TRBV7-3 and TRBJ2-1, reads GAGVSQTPSNKVTEKGKYVELRCDPISGHTALYWYRQSLGQGPEFLIYFQGTGAADDSGLPNDRFFAVRPEGSVSTLKIQRTERGDSAVYLCASSFGGISDNEQFFGPGTRLTVL.

This rearrangement joins TRBV7-9 to TRBJ1-1; D uncertain. Germline lookup yields CDR1 SEHNR and CDR2 FQNEAQ (reference sequence). V was clipped by 5 bases and J by 6 bases, with 10 bases between them. CDR3 length: 12 residues. CDR3 nucleotides: TGTGCCAGCAGCACAAGAGTGCCTGAAGCTTTCTTT. Encoded protein: CASSTRVPEAFF.

CDR3: CASSPLGEPGTEAFF. CDR3 nucleotide sequence: TGTGCCAGCTCACCTCTCGGGGAGCCGGGTACTGAAGCTTTCTTT. This chain uses TRBV18 with TRBJ1-1; D is unclear. The CDR3 runs to 15 residues. Trimming removed 3 bases at V and 5 bases at J, with 16 bases between. Germline-derived CDR1 and CDR2 are KGHSH and LQKENI.

The genes are TRBV11-3 and TRBJ2-3; 8 bases align to TRBD2. The CDR3 loop spans 14 amino acids. V shed 3 bases, J shed 5 bases, and the junction held 4 bases outside the gene matches. Germline CDR1 reads SGHNT; CDR2 reads YENEEA. The CDR3 bases are TGTGCCAGCAGCTTGGGGCTAGCGGGAGATACGCAGTATTTT. This gives the protein CASSLGLAGDTQYF. The full variable domain, in which reference TRBV11-3 and TRBJ2-3 provide the parts outside the CDR3, is EAGVVQSPRYKIIEKKQPVAFWCNPISGHNTLYWYLQNLGQGPELLIRYENEEAVDDSQLPKDRFSAERLKGVDSTLKIQPAELGDSAVYLCASSLGLAGDTQYFGPGTRLTVL.

The chain links TRBV11-1 to TRBJ1-4; maybe TRBD1 (6 bases). CDR1 is SGHAT and CDR2 is FQDESV in the germline V gene (reference sequence). This CDR3 has 13 amino acids. Trimming shortened V by 5 bases and J by 11 bases, and 15 bases separated the two germline ends. In nucleotides, the CDR3 is TGTGCCAGCAGCGCCTGGGGGGGCCGGAAACTGTTTTTT. Its protein product is CASSAWGGRKLFF.